This T cell receptor (beta chain) was recorded in a study of T cells expressing NK-cell markers. The overall study: Obtained from sorted CD3+CD56+NKG2C+, CD3+CD56+NKG2C- and CD3+CD56-NKG2C+ T cells were the TCR beta repertoires.

The CDR3 is 12 amino acids. Germline values: CDR1 GTSNPN, CDR2 SVGIG (reference sequence). TCRdb reprocessed the 5' RACE reads, with one entry per CDR3 protein and no DNA. The sample's table shows around 280,000 distinct CDR3 sequences. The chain uses TRBV30 and TRBJ2-7; absent DNA, TCRdb's TRBD1 call cannot be checked. The receptor comes from a young man in good health. Sequencing used blood T cells: a sorted CD56 or NKG2C T cell subset, CD4+ or CD8+ T cells, or bulk PBMC T cells (not recorded which). Here the CDR3 reads CALTGTDYEQYF.